This paragraph covers one T cell receptor (beta chain) sequence. The record originates from a study of OX40 agonist ivuxolimab in advanced cancers. Germline V CDR1 and CDR2: SGHVS, FNYEAQ. The CDR3 is 11 amino acids. The V and J ends lost 3 bases and 5 bases respectively, with 4 bases between them. Assay used: immunoSEQ multiplex PCR; TCRdb lists only in-frame clones, some missing. In the table there are around 78,000 clones, roughly 80% of which are singletons. Source: CD4+ or CD8+ T cells sorted from blood, taken in a trial of the OX40 agonist ivuxolimab. The gene calls are TRBV7-6 and TRBJ2-5, with D hard to call. This clonotype originated in an adult with an advanced solid tumor such as melanoma, head and neck, liver or kidney cancer. The CDR3 nucleotides read TGTGCCAGCAGCTTCGGGGAGACCCAGTACTTC. It yields the protein CASSFGETQYF.